A selection of T cell receptor beta chains follows, all from one sample in a study of blood T cell repertoires in COVID-19. Using immunoSEQ multiplex PCR, the repertoire was profiled, and TCRdb retains in-frame clones only, with some absent. Of roughly 280,000 clones listed, over 80% were seen once; the top ten hold roughly 4.3%. Sequencing input: PBMCs or T cells enriched from blood (not recorded which). The source of these receptors is a woman in her twenties or thirties with acute COVID-19. Both conserved end residues are part of each CDR3. Fields, in order: clone size, J gene, D gene, V gene, CDR3 protein, CDR3 DNA. A D gene is named only where the DNA matches it firmly. Clone size, where shown, is once, few, many, or a class for clones that have expanded.

clone size: NA; J gene: TRBJ2-7; D gene: NA; V gene: TRBV28; CDR3 protein: CASSLSRAYEQYF; CDR3 DNA: TGTGCCAGCAGTTTATCCCGGGCCTACGAGCAGTACTTC
clone size: once; J gene: TRBJ2-1; D gene: NA; V gene: TRBV19; CDR3 protein: CASTIGASGFSSYNEQFF; CDR3 DNA: TGTGCCAGCACAATAGGGGCGAGCGGGTTTAGCTCCTACAATGAGCAGTTCTTC
clone size: NA; J gene: TRBJ1-6; D gene: NA; V gene: TRBV7-3; CDR3 protein: CASSLGQLNSPLHF; CDR3 DNA: TGTGCCAGCAGCTTGGGACAACTAAATTCACCCCTCCACTTT
clone size: NA; J gene: TRBJ2-7; D gene: TRBD2; V gene: TRBV10-3; CDR3 protein: CAISEPFGGLAGGGSYEQYF; CDR3 DNA: TGTGCCATCAGTGAGCCGTTTGGGGGACTAGCGGGAGGTGGTAGTTACGAGCAGTACTTC
clone size: NA; J gene: TRBJ2-1; D gene: TRBD2; V gene: TRBV7-2; CDR3 protein: CASSFNSGRPEQFF; CDR3 DNA: TGTGCCAGCAGCTTCAATAGCGGGAGACCGGAACAGTTCTTC
clone size: few; J gene: TRBJ2-1; D gene: TRBD2; V gene: TRBV5-1; CDR3 protein: CASSGAGGYNEQFF; CDR3 DNA: TGCGCCAGCAGCGGAGCGGGAGGTTACAATGAGCAGTTCTTC
clone size: few; J gene: TRBJ2-2; D gene: NA; V gene: TRBV27; CDR3 protein: CASSPLTQGITPNTGELFF; CDR3 DNA: TGTGCCAGCAGTCCACTCACCCAGGGAATCACCCCGAACACCGGGGAGCTGTTTTTT
clone size: once; J gene: TRBJ2-3; D gene: TRBD1; V gene: TRBV5-8; CDR3 protein: CASSLRQGATDTQYF; CDR3 DNA: TGTGCCAGCAGCTTGAGGCAGGGGGCCACAGATACGCAGTATTTT
clone size: NA; J gene: TRBJ2-7; D gene: NA; V gene: TRBV4-1; CDR3 protein: CASSQENGVVQYF; CDR3 DNA: TGCGCCAGCAGCCAAGAGAACGGGGTAGTGCAGTACTTC
clone size: NA; J gene: TRBJ1-6; D gene: TRBD1; V gene: TRBV3-1/TRBV3-2; CDR3 protein: CASSQGGTGRSPLHF; CDR3 DNA: TGTGCCAGCAGCCAAGGAGGGACAGGGAGATCACCCCTCCACTTT
clone size: NA; J gene: TRBJ1-1; D gene: NA; V gene: TRBV7-8; CDR3 protein: CASSLGRGGNTEAFF; CDR3 DNA: TGTGCCAGCAGCTTAGGTCGGGGTGGGAACACTGAAGCTTTCTTT
clone size: NA; J gene: TRBJ2-1; D gene: NA; V gene: TRBV19; CDR3 protein: CASSIFGGTTYNEQFF; CDR3 DNA: TGTGCCAGTAGTATTTTTGGCGGGACCACCTACAATGAGCAGTTCTTC
clone size: few; J gene: TRBJ2-3; D gene: TRBD1; V gene: TRBV10-2; CDR3 protein: CASRSTGGFDTQYF; CDR3 DNA: TGCGCCAGCAGGTCGACAGGGGGCTTCGATACGCAGTATTTT
clone size: NA; J gene: TRBJ2-1; D gene: TRBD1; V gene: TRBV10-1; CDR3 protein: CASRAQGMFCNEQFF; CDR3 DNA: TGCGCCAGCAGGGCACAGGGGATGTTCTGCAATGAGCAGTTCTTC
clone size: NA; J gene: TRBJ2-3; D gene: NA; V gene: TRBV10-3; CDR3 protein: CAISVGTDTQYF; CDR3 DNA: TGTGCCATCAGTGTAGGCACAGATACGCAGTATTTT
clone size: NA; J gene: TRBJ1-4; D gene: NA; V gene: TRBV4-2; CDR3 protein: CASSQDTGNEKLFF; CDR3 DNA: TGTGCCAGCAGCCAGGATACAGGCAATGAAAAACTGTTTTTT
clone size: NA; J gene: TRBJ2-1; D gene: TRBD1; V gene: TRBV6-6; CDR3 protein: CASSPGQGGYNEQFF; CDR3 DNA: TGTGCCAGCAGTCCGGGACAGGGAGGGTACAATGAGCAGTTCTTC
clone size: NA; J gene: TRBJ1-2; D gene: NA; V gene: TRBV5-4; CDR3 protein: CASSLGAPQGNYGYTF; CDR3 DNA: TGTGCCAGCAGCTTGGGAGCGCCACAGGGCAACTATGGCTACACCTTC
clone size: NA; J gene: TRBJ2-6; D gene: TRBD1; V gene: TRBV3-1/TRBV3-2; CDR3 protein: CASSRDRYPGANVLTF; CDR3 DNA: TGTGCCAGCAGCCGGGACAGATATCCTGGGGCCAACGTCCTGACTTTC
clone size: NA; J gene: TRBJ2-7; D gene: NA; V gene: TRBV7-9; CDR3 protein: CASSPGAEQYF; CDR3 DNA: TGTGCCAGCAGCCCTGGGGCCGAGCAGTACTTC
clone size: many; J gene: TRBJ1-1; D gene: TRBD1; V gene: TRBV6-1; CDR3 protein: CASSEEAGGMNTEAFF; CDR3 DNA: TGTGCCAGCAGTGAAGAGGCAGGGGGTATGAACACTGAAGCTTTCTTT
clone size: NA; J gene: TRBJ2-2; D gene: TRBD2; V gene: TRBV10-1; CDR3 protein: CASSESGLAGVTLGTGELFF; CDR3 DNA: TGCGCCAGCAGTGAGTCAGGGTTGGCGGGAGTCACTTTGGGGACCGGGGAGCTGTTTTTT
clone size: NA; J gene: TRBJ2-3; D gene: NA; V gene: TRBV5-1; CDR3 protein: CASSLGAARSTDTQYF; CDR3 DNA: TGCGCCAGCAGCTTGGGAGCGGCCCGAAGCACAGATACGCAGTATTTT
clone size: NA; J gene: TRBJ2-2; D gene: NA; V gene: TRBV4-3; CDR3 protein: CASSAVRVPTGELFF; CDR3 DNA: TGCGCCAGCAGCGCAGTCCGGGTCCCCACCGGGGAGCTGTTTTTT
clone size: NA; J gene: TRBJ1-5; D gene: NA; V gene: TRBV6-2/TRBV6-3; CDR3 protein: CASSSGEPQHF; CDR3 DNA: TGTGCCAGCAGTTCGGGGGAGCCCCAGCATTTT
clone size: once; J gene: TRBJ2-3; D gene: NA; V gene: TRBV12-5; CDR3 protein: CASGLWQGSTDTQYF; CDR3 DNA: TGTGCTAGTGGTTTGTGGCAGGGGAGCACAGATACGCAGTATTTT
clone size: NA; J gene: TRBJ2-1; D gene: TRBD2; V gene: TRBV6-7; CDR3 protein: CASHPLTGTRVHGGSEQFF; CDR3 DNA: TGTGCCAGCCATCCCTTGACCGGGACTAGGGTACACGGGGGTAGTGAGCAGTTCTTC
clone size: NA; J gene: TRBJ2-1; D gene: TRBD2; V gene: TRBV19; CDR3 protein: CASRKSSGGGTDEQFF; CDR3 DNA: TGTGCCAGTAGGAAATCTAGCGGGGGCGGTACGGATGAGCAGTTCTTC
clone size: NA; J gene: TRBJ2-3; D gene: NA; V gene: TRBV6-1; CDR3 protein: CASSENGPEAGSTDTQYF; CDR3 DNA: TGTGCCAGCAGTGAAAACGGACCGGAGGCGGGAAGCACAGATACGCAGTATTTT
clone size: NA; J gene: TRBJ2-7; D gene: TRBD1; V gene: TRBV28; CDR3 protein: CASTTIPGQRSYEQYF; CDR3 DNA: TGTGCCAGCACCACAATCCCGGGACAGCGATCCTACGAGCAGTACTTC
clone size: NA; J gene: TRBJ1-1; D gene: TRBD1; V gene: TRBV9; CDR3 protein: CASSPRTGRAEAFF; CDR3 DNA: TGTGCCAGCAGCCCCCGGACAGGGAGGGCTGAAGCTTTCTTT
clone size: NA; J gene: TRBJ1-2; D gene: NA; V gene: TRBV28; CDR3 protein: CASSSAGGYGYTF; CDR3 DNA: TGTGCCAGCAGTTCGGCGGGTGGCTATGGCTACACCTTC
clone size: few; J gene: TRBJ2-6; D gene: TRBD1; V gene: TRBV7-2; CDR3 protein: CASSPEGGAGANVLTF; CDR3 DNA: TGTGCCAGCAGCCCCGAAGGGGGCGCTGGGGCCAACGTCCTGACTTTC
clone size: NA; J gene: TRBJ2-1; D gene: TRBD1; V gene: TRBV7-6; CDR3 protein: CASSLEETGYPWNEQFF; CDR3 DNA: TGTGCCAGCAGCTTAGAGGAGACAGGGTACCCCTGGAATGAGCAGTTCTTC
clone size: NA; J gene: TRBJ1-1; D gene: TRBD1; V gene: TRBV10-3; CDR3 protein: CAIRTGGTEAFF; CDR3 DNA: TGTGCCATCAGGACAGGGGGCACTGAAGCTTTCTTT
clone size: NA; J gene: TRBJ1-5; D gene: NA; V gene: TRBV4-1; CDR3 protein: CASSQDGGYSNQPQHF; CDR3 DNA: TGCGCCAGCAGCCAAGATGGCGGCTATAGCAATCAGCCCCAGCATTTT
clone size: NA; J gene: TRBJ1-2; D gene: TRBD1; V gene: TRBV4-2; CDR3 protein: CASSQVAQGDGYTF; CDR3 DNA: TGTGCCAGCAGCCAAGTGGCACAGGGGGATGGCTACACCTTC